These 5 T cell receptor beta chains were sequenced from one sample in a study of shared clonotypes between healthy human individuals. TCRdb's copy holds only in-frame clones and misses some; the assay was immunoSEQ multiplex PCR. Of just over 2,000,000 clones listed, just under 95% are singletons. Cells designated naive CD8 were CD45RO-negative and were positively selected for CCR7, with terminally differentiated effector memory CD45RA+ cells excluded. Sequenced: naive CD8+ T cells sorted from blood. These receptors were taken from a man aged 18 to 29 in good health.

This sequence joins TRBV27 and TRBJ1-6; TRBD1 matches 7 bases. V gave up 5 bases and J gave up 7 bases; unmatched junction bases: 5. This CDR3 contains 14 residues. Germline V gene data show CDR1 as MNHEY and CDR2 as SMNVEV (reference sequence). The CDR3 sequence: CASSPTGNNSPLHF. CDR3 nucleotide sequence: TGTGCCAGCAGTCCGACAGGGAACAATTCACCCCTCCACTTT.

This clone occurred a few times. A junction end diverges from the germline sequence, so it may reflect a read error. The V call is TRBV7-7, the J call TRBJ2-2; D is tentatively TRBD1 or TRBD2 (5 bases each). Germline-derived CDR1 and CDR2 are SSHAT and FNYEAQ (reference sequence). The length of the CDR3 is 14 residues. Here the CDR3 DNA reads TGTGCTAGCAGCCCGCAAATGGGGGACGGGGAGCTGTTTTTT. Its translation: CASSPQMGDGELFF.

The V gene is TRBV19, the J gene TRBJ2-7; D unclear. This CDR3 region has 16 residues. Germline loops: CDR1 LNHDA, CDR2 SQIVND (reference sequence). V was cut by 3 bases and J by 0 bases, with 15 bases left in between. CDR3 loop: CASSIFGQASSYEQYF. The CDR3 nucleotides read TGTGCCAGTAGTATCTTCGGCCAAGCAAGCTCCTACGAGCAGTACTTC. Full variable domain (missing parts from reference TRBV19 and TRBJ2-7): DGGITQSPKYLFRKEGQNVTLSCEQNLNHDAMYWYRQDPGQGLRLIYYSQIVNDFQKGDIAEGYSVSREKKESFPLTVTSAQKNPTAFYLCASSIFGQASSYEQYFGPGTRLTVT.

This clone was observed once. The chain links TRBV7-2 to TRBJ2-7; perhaps TRBD1 as D (6 bases). Germline-derived CDR1 and CDR2 are SGHTA and FQGNSA. Trimming shortened V by 0 bases and J by 3 bases, and 12 bases separated the two germline ends. CDR3 length: 15 amino acids. The CDR3 reads CASSLAARGGYEQYF. Here the CDR3 DNA reads TGTGCCAGCAGCTTAGCGGCCAGGGGTGGCTACGAGCAGTACTTC. The full variable domain, its missing parts supplied by reference TRBV7-2 and TRBJ2-7, is GAGVSQSPSNKVTEKGKDVELRCDPISGHTALYWYRQSLGQGLEFLIYFQGNSAPDKSGLPSDRFSAERTGGSVSTLTIQRTQQEDSAVYLCASSLAARGGYEQYFGPGTRLTVT.

The chain is built from TRBV2 and TRBJ2-7; possible D gene TRBD1, 5 bases. With 6 bases removed from V and 0 bases from J, the gap between germline ends came to 15 bases. The CDR3 has 15 amino acids. Germline CDR1 is SNHLY and CDR2 is FYNNEI. In nucleotides, the CDR3 is TGTGCCAGCAGGACAGTTACTTTTAGCTCCTACGAGCAGTACTTC. This translates into CASRTVTFSSYEQYF.